What follows is one TCR beta chain and its context. Here immunoSEQ multiplex PCR was the method, and the copy in TCRdb shows in-frame clones only, minus some. The repertoire holds around 55,000 clones, with approximately 84% as singletons. This record belongs to a study of radiotherapy plus CTLA-4 blockade in lung cancer. Germline V gene sequence: CDR1 MNHEY, CDR2 SVGAGI. V shed 5 bases and J shed 0 bases, with 11 bases lying between them. The CDR3 is 15 residues long. This chain uses TRBV6-5 with TRBJ1-5, with D perhaps TRBD1 (5 bases). This specimen consisted of peripheral blood, obtained from a patient treated with radiotherapy plus ipilimumab. The clonotype comes from a human donor with non-small cell lung cancer whose response to radiotherapy plus ipilimumab could not be evaluated. The DNA of the CDR3 is TGTGCCAGCAGTCAAGGGACTGATAGCAATCAGCCCCAGCATTTT. Translating gives CASSQGTDSNQPQHF.